These 28 T cell receptor beta chains originate from one sample sequenced in a study of blood T cell repertoires in COVID-19. Produced via immunoSEQ multiplex PCR; TCRdb's table is partial and in-frame only. The table includes over 150,000 clones, under 90% detected once. Sequenced input: PBMCs or T cells enriched from blood (not recorded which). Every receptor here comes from a man aged 50-60 years who had recovered from COVID-19.

Notes on this clone: A junction boundary mismatches the germline segment, possibly from a read error. This chain connects TRBV4-1 to TRBJ1-1, with 10 bases fitting TRBD1. The CDR3 is 18 amino acids. Germline CDR1 is MGHRA and CDR2 is YSYEKL. CDR3 protein: CASNQPVSRDRGNTEAFF. The CDR3 nucleotides are TGCGCCAGCAACCAACCGGTTTCGCGGGACAGGGGGAACACTGAAGCTTTCTTT.

The chain is built from TRBV7-9 and TRBJ1-1; D may be TRBD1 (5 bases). The V end lost 3 bases, the J end lost 1 base, and 6 bases lay between the germline ends. CDR3 size: 13 residues. Germline V gives CDR1 SEHNR, CDR2 FQNEAQ (reference sequence). The DNA for the CDR3 is TGTGCCAGCAGCTTCCAGGGGAACACTGAAGCTTTCTTT. Translated, it gives CASSFQGNTEAFF.

The chain couples TRBV19 to TRBJ1-5; D is unclear. Between the trimmed V and J ends, which lost 1 base and 0 bases, there was a span of 4 bases. The germline CDR1 and CDR2 sequences are LNHDA and SQIVND (reference sequence). The CDR3 has 14 residues. The CDR3 region is CASSIVHSNQPQHF. The DNA of the CDR3 is TGTGCCAGTAGTATAGTCCATAGCAATCAGCCCCAGCATTTT.

The chain combines TRBV4-1 with TRBJ2-2, with 15 nucleotides matching TRBD2. The germline V gene encodes CDR1 MGHRA and CDR2 YSYEKL. V lost 4 bases to trimming and J lost 7 bases; unmatched junction nucleotides: 4. The CDR3 extends over 16 amino acids. The DNA for the CDR3 is TGCGCCAGCAGCCCGGGACTAGCGGGGGGTGGCGGGGAGCTGTTTTTT. Translating gives CASSPGLAGGGGELFF.

The rearrangement links TRBV11-2 to TRBJ2-7; TRBD2 matches at 10 bases. There are 17 residues in the CDR3. Germline values: CDR1 SGHAT, CDR2 FQNNGV. The V gene end was trimmed by 5 bases and the J gene end by 0 bases; junction bases not matched to a gene: 10. DNA for the CDR3: TGTGCCAGCAGCCTTACGGCTAGCGGGGGTCTCTCCTACGAGCAGTACTTC. Its translation is CASSLTASGGLSYEQYF.

The chain combines TRBV6-5 with TRBJ1-5, with D unresolved. V lost 6 bases and J lost 1, with 13 bases in between. In germline, CDR1 is MNHEY, CDR2 SVGAGI. The CDR3 is made up of 15 amino acids. CDR3 coding DNA: TGTGCCAGCAGGAAGATGGGAGTGAGCAATCAGCCCCAGCATTTT. Amino acid sequence: CASRKMGVSNQPQHF.

V usage is TRBV6-5 and J usage is TRBJ1-2; a weak D match, TRBD1 (6 bases). Trimming took off 8 bases at V and 3 bases at J, with 13 bases between the two ends. Germline V gene lookup returns CDR1 MNHEY and CDR2 SVGAGI. There are 13 residues in the CDR3. CDR3 region: CASYRGMHYGYTF. In nucleotides, the CDR3 is TGTGCCAGCTATAGGGGGATGCACTATGGCTACACCTTC.

The chain joins TRBV30 to TRBJ2-7; no definite D call. CDR1 is GTSNPN and CDR2 is SVGIG in the germline V gene (reference sequence). CDR3 length equals 14 residues. The germline V and J ends were trimmed by 0 bases and 6 bases, with 15 bases remaining between them. CDR3: CAWSVHEVYGEQYF. The CDR3 nucleotides are TGTGCCTGGAGTGTACATGAGGTCTACGGCGAGCAGTACTTC.

J is TRBJ2-1 and V is TRBV2; TRBD1 agrees at 8 bases. CDR1 is SNHLY and CDR2 is FYNNEI in the germline V gene. With V trimmed by 5 bases and J by 8 bases, 8 bases remained unmatched. CDR3 length equals 14 residues. For the CDR3, the DNA is TGTGCCAGCAGTAGGACAGGGTCAATCCATGAGCAGTTCTTC. Translation: CASSRTGSIHEQFF.

V usage is TRBV6-5 and J usage is TRBJ2-1; 7 nucleotides align to TRBD1. V was pared by 5 bases and J by 1 base, with 5 bases of the junction left unmatched. The germline CDR1 and CDR2 sequences are MNHEY and SVGAGI. The CDR3 sequence is 15 residues long. The CDR3 sequence: CASSPRQGSYNEQFF. In DNA, the CDR3 is TGTGCCAGCAGTCCAAGACAGGGTTCCTACAATGAGCAGTTCTTC.

The chain is built from TRBV10-3 and TRBJ1-1; no definite D call. This CDR3 contains 14 residues. V was clipped by 4 bases and J by 5 bases, with 14 bases between them. Germline V lookup: CDR1 ENHRY, CDR2 SYGVKD. The CDR3 DNA reads as TGTGCCATCAGTGTCTCGGCGGTTGTTACTGAAGCTTTCTTT. Translating it yields CAISVSAVVTEAFF.

This chain uses TRBV13 with TRBJ2-1, with D possibly TRBD1 on 5 matching bases. Deletions cut 6 bases from V and 8 bases from J, with 14 bases between. Germline CDR1 and CDR2: PRHDT and FYEKMQ (reference sequence). This CDR3 spans 13 amino acids. In DNA, the CDR3 is TGTGCCAGCAGGGATACAAAAGGGGATGAGCAGTTCTTC. Translated: CASRDTKGDEQFF.

This chain links TRBV5-5 with TRBJ1-1; unclear D gene. Trimming pared 0 bases from V and 3 bases from J, leaving 6 bases between. Germline CDR1 SGHKS, CDR2 YYEKEE (reference sequence). This CDR3 has 13 residues. The chain's CDR3 is CASSLASYTEAFF. CDR3 nucleotide sequence: TGTGCCAGCAGCTTGGCTAGTTACACTGAAGCTTTCTTT.

The genes are TRBV5-4 and TRBJ2-1, with D tentatively TRBD1 (6 bases). Germline assignment: CDR1 SGHNT and CDR2 YYREEE (reference sequence). V lost 5 bases and J lost 5, with 14 bases in between. The CDR3 totals 14 residues. CDR3 sequence reads: CASSRRDKNNEQFF. The CDR3 bases are TGTGCCAGCAGTCGACGGGACAAGAACAATGAGCAGTTCTTC.

The J gene is TRBJ2-5, the V gene TRBV18; D perhaps matches TRBD1 (6 bases). The V end lost 1 base, the J end lost 1 base, and 13 bases lay between the germline ends. CDR1 and CDR2 (germline): KGHSH, LQKENI. There are 16 residues in the CDR3. The CDR3 spells CASSPRAGVVQETQYF. CDR3 coding DNA: TGTGCCAGCTCACCACGGGCAGGGGTAGTCCAAGAGACCCAGTACTTC.

This clone has a handful of counts. The chain has TRBV27 and TRBJ2-7; D is possibly TRBD1 (6 bases). The germline gives CDR1 MNHEY, CDR2 SMNVEV (reference sequence). The CDR3 length is 13 residues. The V gene lost 5 bases and the J gene lost 3 bases, with 11 bases spanning the gap. Written as DNA, the CDR3 is TGTGCCAGCAGTGTACAGGGCCTCTACGAGCAGTACTTC. Translated: CASSVQGLYEQYF.

The chain uses TRBV11-3 and TRBJ1-2; TRBD1 is a possible D gene (5 bases). The CDR3 length is 17 residues. The ends were cut back, 0 bases at V and 2 bases at J, with 16 bases in the middle. Germline CDR1 SGHNT, CDR2 YENEEA. The CDR3 coding sequence is TGTGCCAGCAGCTTAGATAGGGTGGGGCGATCCAACTATGGCTACACCTTC. It is translated as CASSLDRVGRSNYGYTF.

The CDR3 region is CSVAGNYGYTF. The CDR3 bases are TGCAGCGTTGCCGGGAACTATGGCTACACCTTC. The chain uses TRBV29-1 and TRBJ1-2; D is unclear. This CDR3 has 11 amino acids. Trimming shortened V by 4 bases and J by 2 bases, and 5 bases separated the two germline ends. The germline V gene has CDR1 SQVTM and CDR2 ANQGSEA.

CDR3 nucleotide sequence: TGTGCCAGCAGTTTAGACAGGGTATATCAGCCCCAGCATTTT. Its translation is CASSLDRVYQPQHF. The chain links TRBV2 to TRBJ1-5, with 7 bases that match TRBD1. Germline V CDR1 and CDR2: SNHLY, FYNNEI. This CDR3 is 14 amino acids long. J lost 5 bases, V lost 5 bases, and 6 bases had no gene match.

V usage is TRBV7-6 and J usage is TRBJ1-4; 10 nucleotides align to TRBD1. J was trimmed by 2 bases and V by 1 base; bases with no gene match: 10. There are 19 residues in the CDR3. Germline values: CDR1 SGHVS, CDR2 FNYEAQ. As DNA, the CDR3 is TGTGCCAGCAGCTTAGGATCCGGGACAGGGGTGTTTACTAATGAAAAACTGTTTTTT. Protein: CASSLGSGTGVFTNEKLFF. Filled out from reference TRBV7-6 and TRBJ1-4, the complete variable domain reads GAGVSQSPRYKVTKRGQDVALRCDPISGHVSLYWYRQALGQGPEFLTYFNYEAQQDKSGLPNDRFSAERPEGSISTLTIQRTEQRDSAMYRCASSLGSGTGVFTNEKLFFGSGTQLSVL.

This clone was seen a few times. The chain is built from TRBV19 and TRBJ1-5; TRBD1 might be the D (6 bases). From germline, CDR1 is LNHDA and CDR2 SQIVND (reference sequence). The length of the CDR3 is 19 residues. The germline V and J ends were trimmed by 1 base and 0 bases, with 19 bases remaining between them. The CDR3 DNA reads TGTGCCAGTAGTATAGGCGTGGTGGACAGCTTCTATAGCAATCAGCCCCAGCATTTT. Translation: CASSIGVVDSFYSNQPQHF. The full variable domain, rest sourced from reference TRBV19 and TRBJ1-5, is DGGITQSPKYLFRKEGQNVTLSCEQNLNHDAMYWYRQDPGQGLRLIYYSQIVNDFQKGDIAEGYSVSREKKESFPLTVTSAQKNPTAFYLCASSIGVVDSFYSNQPQHFGDGTRLSIL.

The V gene is TRBV2, the J gene TRBJ1-5; 7 positions match TRBD1. V lost 6 bases, J lost 3 bases, and 8 bases stayed unmatched. CDR1 is SNHLY and CDR2 is FYNNEI in the germline V gene. This CDR3 is built from 15 residues. CDR3 DNA: TGTGCCAGCAGCGCCGGGACAGTTCTCAATCAGCCCCAGCATTTT. This sequence encodes CASSAGTVLNQPQHF.

This clone has only one observation. J is TRBJ2-2 and V is TRBV4-1; 7 positions agree with TRBD2. The CDR3 covers 17 residues. With 1 base clipped from V and 3 bases from J, the junction kept 8 bases outside the gene matches. Germline CDR1 and CDR2: MGHRA and YSYEKL. The CDR3 DNA follows: TGCGCCAGCAGCCAAGCCCTTGGCGGGGGTTACACCGGGGAGCTGTTTTTT. Its translation is CASSQALGGGYTGELFF.

This chain uses TRBV5-1 with TRBJ1-6; possibly TRBD1 for D (5 bases). In germline, CDR1 is SGHRS, CDR2 YFSETQ. The CDR3 covers 16 residues. V was shortened by 2 bases and J by 4 bases, with 13 bases between the two germline ends. CDR3 loop: CASSFGGDYYNSPLHF. Here the CDR3 DNA reads TGCGCCAGCAGCTTTGGCGGGGACTATTATAATTCACCCCTCCACTTT. Using reference TRBV5-1 and TRBJ1-6 for the parts outside the CDR3, the full variable domain is KAGVTQTPRYLIKTRGQQVTLSCSPISGHRSVSWYQQTPGQGLQFLFEYFSETQRNKGNFPGRFSGRQFSNSRSEMNVSTLELGDSALYLCASSFGGDYYNSPLHFGNGTRLTVT.

The gene calls are TRBV12-3 or TRBV12-4 and TRBJ2-5; D is ambiguous. Trimming pared 6 bases from V and 4 bases from J, leaving 12 bases between. This CDR3 comprises 13 residues. The CDR3, as DNA: TGTGCCAGCAGCCCTAGGAGTGGAGAGACCCAGTACTTC. This gives the protein CASSPRSGETQYF.

V and J are TRBV9 and TRBJ2-7, with D perhaps matching TRBD2 (5 bases). From germline, CDR1 is SGDLS and CDR2 YYNGEE. V dropped 0 bases and J dropped 0 bases, with 13 bases sitting between them. The CDR3 is 16 residues long. The CDR3 coding sequence is TGTGCCAGCAGCGTAGGAGTACGGGATAGCTCCTACGAGCAGTACTTC. This encodes CASSVGVRDSSYEQYF.

The J gene is TRBJ1-4, the V gene TRBV7-2, with D unclear. The V and J ends lost 1 base and 7 bases respectively, with 7 bases between them. This CDR3 comprises 13 residues. Per the germline V gene, CDR1 is SGHTA and CDR2 is FQGNSA. In nucleotides, the CDR3 is TGTGCCAGCAGCTTAGACACGTCTGAAAAACTGTTTTTT. This gives the protein CASSLDTSEKLFF.

The CDR3 region is CASSLAGSNEKLFF. The CDR3 DNA follows: TGTGCCAGCAGCTTGGCAGGGTCTAATGAAAAACTGTTTTTT. The genes are TRBV7-9 and TRBJ1-4, with D possibly matching TRBD1 (5 bases). Looked up from germline, CDR1 is SEHNR and CDR2 is FQNEAQ (reference sequence). The CDR3 sequence is 14 residues long. V lost 3 bases and J lost 3, with 8 bases in between.